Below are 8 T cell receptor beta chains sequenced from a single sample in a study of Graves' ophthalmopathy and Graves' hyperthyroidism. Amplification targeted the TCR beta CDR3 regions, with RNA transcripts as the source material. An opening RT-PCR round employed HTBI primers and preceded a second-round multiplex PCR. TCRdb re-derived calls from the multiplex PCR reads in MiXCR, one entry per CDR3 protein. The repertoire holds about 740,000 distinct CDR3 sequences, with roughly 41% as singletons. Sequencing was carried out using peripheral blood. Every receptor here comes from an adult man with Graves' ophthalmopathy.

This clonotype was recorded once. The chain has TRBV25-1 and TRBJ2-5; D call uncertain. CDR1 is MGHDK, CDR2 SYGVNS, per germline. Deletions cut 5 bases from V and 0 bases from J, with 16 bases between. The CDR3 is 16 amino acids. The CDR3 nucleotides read TGTGCCAGCAGTTCCCGGAATGGAAGGTACCAAGAGACCCAGTACTTC. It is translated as CASSSRNGRYQETQYF.

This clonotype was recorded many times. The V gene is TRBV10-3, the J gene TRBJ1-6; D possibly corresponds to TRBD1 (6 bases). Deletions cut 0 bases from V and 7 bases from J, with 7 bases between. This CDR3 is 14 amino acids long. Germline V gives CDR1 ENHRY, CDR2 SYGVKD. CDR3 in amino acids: CAISESGGNSPLHF. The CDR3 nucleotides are TGTGCCATCAGTGAGTCTGGGGGCAATTCACCCCTCCACTTT.

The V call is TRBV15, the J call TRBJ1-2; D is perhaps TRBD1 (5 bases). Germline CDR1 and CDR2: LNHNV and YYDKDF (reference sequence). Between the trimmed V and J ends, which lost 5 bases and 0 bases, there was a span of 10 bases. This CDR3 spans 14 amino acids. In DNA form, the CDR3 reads TGTGCCACCAGCCCCAGGGAAGCTAACTATGGCTACACCTTC. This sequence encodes CATSPREANYGYTF.

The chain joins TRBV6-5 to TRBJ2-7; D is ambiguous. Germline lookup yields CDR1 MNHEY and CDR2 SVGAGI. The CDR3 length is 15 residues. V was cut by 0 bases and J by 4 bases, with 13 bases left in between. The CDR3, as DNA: TGTGCCAGCAGTTACTCGCAGCTCGAGGCTTACGAGCAGTACTTC. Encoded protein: CASSYSQLEAYEQYF.

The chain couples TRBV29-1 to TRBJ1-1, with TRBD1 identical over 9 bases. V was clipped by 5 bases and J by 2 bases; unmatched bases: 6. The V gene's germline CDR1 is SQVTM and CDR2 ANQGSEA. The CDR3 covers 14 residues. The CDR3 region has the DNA TGCAGCGTTTTAGGGACAGGGCGAAACACTGAAGCTTTCTTT. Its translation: CSVLGTGRNTEAFF.

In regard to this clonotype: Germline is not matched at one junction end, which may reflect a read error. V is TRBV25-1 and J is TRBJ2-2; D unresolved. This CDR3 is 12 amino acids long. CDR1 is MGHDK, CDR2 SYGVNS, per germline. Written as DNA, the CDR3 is TGCGGATTAGTCTCGAGCACCGGGGAGCTGTTTTTT. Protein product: CGLVSSTGELFF.

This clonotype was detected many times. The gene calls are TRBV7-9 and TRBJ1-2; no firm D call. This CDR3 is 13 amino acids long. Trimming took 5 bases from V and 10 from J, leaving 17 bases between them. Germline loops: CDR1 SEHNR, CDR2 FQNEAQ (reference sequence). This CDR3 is CASSNQKAEVYTF. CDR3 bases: TGTGCCAGCAGCAATCAGAAGGCTGAGGTCTACACCTTC.

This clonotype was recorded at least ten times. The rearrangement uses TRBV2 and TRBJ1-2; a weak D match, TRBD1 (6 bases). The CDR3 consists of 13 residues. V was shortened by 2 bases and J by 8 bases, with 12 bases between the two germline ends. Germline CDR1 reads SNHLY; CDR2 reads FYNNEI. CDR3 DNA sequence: TGTGCCAGCAGTGAATTAGGGGGTGGCGGCTACACCTTC. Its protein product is CASSELGGGGYTF. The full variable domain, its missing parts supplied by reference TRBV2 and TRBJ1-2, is EPEVTQTPSHQVTQMGQEVILRCVPISNHLYFYWYRQILGQKVEFLVSFYNNEISEKSEIFDDQFSVERPDGSNFTLKIRSTKLEDSAMYFCASSELGGGGYTFGSGTRLTVV.